These 28 T cell receptor beta chains were all obtained from the same sample, sequenced in a study of T cells in narcolepsy. Sequencing used immunoSEQ multiplex PCR; TCRdb keeps in-frame clones, though not all of them. Here the sample spans about 35,000 clones, approximately 86% being singletons. Sequencing was done on a sample of CD45RA- memory CD4+ T cells from PBMCs. These receptors were obtained from a human donor with narcolepsy.

The genes are TRBV7-2 and TRBJ1-1; D is unclear. CDR1 and CDR2 from the germline V gene are SGHTA and FQGNSA. The ends were cut back, 5 bases at V and 11 bases at J, with 21 bases in the middle. This CDR3 is built from 14 residues. CDR3 sequence: CASSPSGLLVLAFF. The DNA of the CDR3 is TGTGCCAGCAGCCCTAGTGGCCTCCTCGTGTTGGCTTTCTTT.

The chain uses TRBV5-5 and TRBJ2-3; D is uncertain. Germline CDR1 reads SGHKS; CDR2 reads YYEKEE (reference sequence). CDR3 length: 15 amino acids. The V gene lost 5 bases and the J gene lost 1 base, with 14 bases spanning the gap. The CDR3 loop reads CASSLIGQGTDTQYF. The CDR3 nucleotides are TGTGCCAGCAGTTTAATAGGGCAGGGCACAGATACGCAGTATTTT.

This chain uses TRBV28 with TRBJ2-1, with TRBD1 matching over 8 bases. Germline V gives CDR1 MDHEN, CDR2 SYDVKM. V shed 4 bases, J shed 15 bases, and the junction held 8 bases outside the gene matches. The CDR3 loop spans 12 amino acids. DNA for the CDR3: TGTGCCAGCAGTTCACCGGACAGGGATCCGTTCTTC. This codes for CASSSPDRDPFF.

The gene calls are TRBV30 and TRBJ1-3; D is ambiguous. V was trimmed by 8 bases and J by 0 bases, leaving 11 bases between them. CDR1 is GTSNPN and CDR2 is SVGIG in the germline V gene (reference sequence). This CDR3 has 13 amino acids. Written as DNA, the CDR3 is TGTGCCCGGCGGGCCGCCTCTGGAAACACCATATATTTT. As protein: CARRAASGNTIYF.

This chain's CDR3 is CASSYGVVNFF. The CDR3 DNA follows: TGTGCCAGCAGTTATGGAGTCGTAAATTTCTTC. This sequence joins TRBV6-6 and TRBJ2-1; D is ambiguous. Per germline, CDR1 MNHNY and CDR2 SVGAGI (reference sequence). Trimming shortened V by 3 bases and J by 16 bases, and 13 bases separated the two germline ends. This CDR3 comprises 11 residues.

This sequence joins TRBV28 and TRBJ2-2, with D hard to call. V was pared by 2 bases and J by 0 bases, with 7 bases between. The CDR3 is 15 amino acids. Germline CDR1 and CDR2: MDHEN and SYDVKM. In DNA form, the CDR3 reads TGTGCCAGCAGTTTACGCCTAACGAACACCGGGGAGCTGTTTTTT. It specifies CASSLRLTNTGELFF.

This clone has only one observation. The V call is TRBV7-6, the J call TRBJ2-3; no firm D call. The CDR3 runs to 14 residues. The V end was cut by 1 base, the J end by 9 bases, with 14 bases between. Germline V CDR1 and CDR2: SGHVS, FNYEAQ. The DNA of the CDR3 is TGTGCCAGCAGCTTAGATACGGATTCGTACACGCAGTATTTT. Its translation is CASSLDTDSYTQYF. Variable domain in full (rest from reference TRBV7-6 and TRBJ2-3): GAGVSQSPRYKVTKRGQDVALRCDPISGHVSLYWYRQALGQGPEFLTYFNYEAQQDKSGLPNDRFSAERPEGSISTLTIQRTEQRDSAMYRCASSLDTDSYTQYFGPGTRLTVL.

By share, this clone ranks as medium-sized (0.01 to 0.1%). V and J are TRBV2 and TRBJ1-1; tentatively, D is TRBD1 (5 bases). The CDR3 runs 13 residues. V shed 7 bases and J shed 3 bases, with 12 bases lying between them. The germline gives CDR1 SNHLY, CDR2 FYNNEI. The CDR3 protein is CASTAGLDTEAFF. As DNA, the CDR3 is TGTGCCAGCACGGCAGGGCTGGACACTGAAGCTTTCTTT.

The chain has TRBV7-9 and TRBJ2-7; the D is unclear. From germline, CDR1 is SEHNR and CDR2 FQNEAQ (reference sequence). CDR3 size: 11 residues. V dropped 5 bases and J dropped 10 bases, with 12 bases sitting between them. This CDR3 reads CASSASRVQYF. The CDR3 nucleotides are TGTGCCAGCAGCGCTTCTCGGGTACAGTACTTC.

The rearrangement links TRBV6-1 to TRBJ2-5; D could derive from TRBD1 or TRBD2 (5 bases each). The better agreement between TRBJ2-7 and the DNA end casts doubt on the J call. The CDR3 is made up of 12 amino acids. CDR1 MNHNS and CDR2 SASEGT come from the germline V gene. In DNA, the CDR3 is TGTGCCAGCTTCCGGGACGACTACGAGCAGTACTTC. It translates to CASFRDDYEQYF.

This chain links TRBV9 with TRBJ2-5; no reliable D call. Germline V gene sequence: CDR1 SGDLS, CDR2 YYNGEE. This CDR3 comprises 12 residues. The V and J ends lost 0 bases and 2 bases respectively, with 2 bases between them. DNA of the CDR3: TGTGCCAGCAGCGTAGAACAAGAGACCCAGTACTTC. This sequence encodes CASSVEQETQYF.

This chain uses TRBV9 with TRBJ2-5; D tentatively reads TRBD1 or TRBD2 (5 bases each). From germline, CDR1 is SGDLS and CDR2 YYNGEE. The CDR3 totals 16 residues. The V gene lost 0 bases and the J gene lost 5 bases, with 17 bases spanning the gap. Here the CDR3 reads CASSVGVGRGEETQYF. The CDR3 DNA sequence: TGTGCCAGCAGCGTAGGAGTCGGAAGGGGAGAGGAGACCCAGTACTTC.

The chain is built from TRBV4-1 and TRBJ1-2; D is undetermined. Germline CDR1 reads MGHRA; CDR2 reads YSYEKL. The CDR3 has 12 residues. The ends were cut back, 5 bases at V and 1 base at J, with 5 bases in the middle. The CDR3 sequence is CASSSRNYGYTF. The CDR3 region has the DNA TGCGCCAGCAGCTCCCGTAACTATGGCTACACCTTC.

The chain couples TRBV30 to TRBJ2-1; 10 nucleotides align to TRBD2. Unmatched junction bases numbered 3, after V lost 5 bases and J lost 2 bases. Germline loops: CDR1 GTSNPN, CDR2 SVGIG (reference sequence). The CDR3 consists of 14 residues. In DNA form, the CDR3 reads TGTGCCTGGGGAAGCGGGGGGGCCTACAATGAGCAGTTCTTC. As protein: CAWGSGGAYNEQFF.

Written as DNA, the CDR3 is TGTGCCAGCAGCCTCCCGGGGGGGCAGCAGCCCCAGCATTTT. It codes for CASSLPGGQQPQHF. The chain links TRBV7-8 to TRBJ1-5, with D possibly matching TRBD1 (6 bases). The CDR3 is 14 amino acids. CDR1 SGHVS and CDR2 FQNEAQ come from the germline V gene. V lost 5 bases and J 7 bases, leaving 15 bases between the germline ends.

V gene TRBV4-3 combines with J gene TRBJ2-3, with 10 bases matching TRBD2. Trimming took 3 bases from V and 0 from J; bases not matched to a gene: 9. CDR3 size: 18 residues. Germline CDR1 is LGHNA and CDR2 is YSLEER. In DNA form, the CDR3 reads TGCGCCAGCAGCCACAGAGCGGGGGGGGGATCTAGCACAGATACGCAGTATTTT. Translating gives CASSHRAGGGSSTDTQYF.

This sequence joins TRBV7-7 and TRBJ1-4, with D tentatively TRBD1 (5 bases). Germline loops: CDR1 SSHAT, CDR2 FNYEAQ (reference sequence). The CDR3 length is 13 residues. The CDR3 region is CVSSRGVNEKLFF. The CDR3 nucleotides are TGTGTTAGCAGCAGAGGGGTAAATGAAAAACTGTTTTTT.

The J gene is TRBJ1-6, the V gene TRBV27; D may be TRBD1 (5 bases). The CDR3 covers 17 residues. The V end was cut by 0 bases, the J end by 6 bases, with 15 bases between. The germline V gene encodes CDR1 MNHEY and CDR2 SMNVEV (reference sequence). CDR3 region: CASSLSSPTVSNSPLHF. For the CDR3, the DNA is TGTGCCAGCAGTTTATCCAGTCCGACAGTATCTAATTCACCCCTCCACTTT.

The chain recombines TRBV7-2 with TRBJ2-6, with 7 bases matching TRBD1. This CDR3 has 18 residues. CDR1 and CDR2 (germline): SGHTA, FQGNSA. V gave up 2 bases and J gave up 0 bases; unmatched junction bases: 7. The CDR3: CASSLRPTGTSGANVLTF. The CDR3 nucleotides are TGTGCCAGCAGCTTACGCCCGACAGGGACCTCTGGGGCCAACGTCCTGACTTTC.

This chain links TRBV5-8 with TRBJ1-6, with TRBD1 matching over 8 bases. CDR3 length: 13 residues. Trimming removed 5 bases from V and 9 bases from J; junction bases left unmatched: 4. The germline V gene has CDR1 SGHTS and CDR2 YDEGEE. DNA of the CDR3: TGTGCCAGCAGAAATGACAGGGGTTCACCCCTCCACTTT. Translated: CASRNDRGSPLHF.

V usage is TRBV5-1 and J usage is TRBJ2-1, with D possibly TRBD1 on 5 matching bases. The V gene lost 1 base and the J gene lost 5 bases, with 16 bases spanning the gap. Germline V CDR1 and CDR2: SGHRS, YFSETQ. This CDR3 spans 16 amino acids. DNA of the CDR3: TGCGCCAGCAGCTTGCCTGGAACAGGCACCCACAATGAGCAGTTCTTC. Translation gives CASSLPGTGTHNEQFF.

V and J are TRBV28 and TRBJ2-7, with TRBD1 matching over 8 bases. V shed 6 bases and J 5 bases; nucleotides not matched to a gene: 6. The germline V gene encodes CDR1 MDHEN and CDR2 SYDVKM. CDR3 length equals 13 residues. The CDR3 loop reads CASRQGGVHEQYF. The CDR3 nucleotides are TGTGCCAGCAGACAGGGGGGCGTCCACGAGCAGTACTTC.

The CDR3 nucleotides are TGTGCCAGCAACATGGACAGAAATCAGCCCCAGCATTTT. Its translation: CASNMDRNQPQHF. V usage is TRBV6-6 and J usage is TRBJ1-5, with a tentative D call TRBD1 (6 bases). V dropped 7 bases and J dropped 4 bases, with 11 bases sitting between them. This CDR3 is built from 13 residues. Looked up from germline, CDR1 is MNHNY and CDR2 is SVGAGI (reference sequence).

Only a few counts were recorded for this clone. The chain combines TRBV6-1 with TRBJ1-2, with TRBD1 identical over 7 bases. Trimming at V came to 8 bases and at J to 4 bases, leaving 13 bases not matched to a gene. Germline CDR1 and CDR2: MNHNS and SASEGT. The length of the CDR3 is 15 residues. For the CDR3, the DNA is TGTGCCAGCTCGACCTCTAGACAGGGCGGCTATGGCTACACCTTC. Protein product: CASSTSRQGGYGYTF.

In regard to this clone: Different DNA sequences within this sample yield the same CDR3. The chain is built from TRBV30 and TRBJ2-2, with 11 bases matching TRBD1. The V and J ends lost 3 bases and 7 bases, in that order; junction bases with no gene match: 4. From germline, CDR1 is GTSNPN and CDR2 SVGIG (reference sequence). There are 14 residues in the CDR3. CDR3 bases: TGTGCCTGGAGGGACAGGGGGCGTGTCGGGGAGCTGTTTTTT. Residues: CAWRDRGRVGELFF.

A few counts support this clone. The chain joins TRBV5-1 to TRBJ1-2; tentatively, D is TRBD1 (6 bases). V was shortened by 0 bases and J by 1 base, with 10 bases between the two germline ends. Germline V CDR1 and CDR2: SGHRS, YFSETQ. The CDR3 has 15 residues. CDR3 protein: CASSLEGGINYGYTF. Here the CDR3 DNA reads TGCGCCAGCAGCTTGGAGGGGGGAATTAACTATGGCTACACCTTC.

This clone was found once. The chain couples TRBV12-5 to TRBJ2-1; 8 positions agree with TRBD1. The CDR3 totals 11 residues. Trimming took 6 bases from V and 13 from J; bases not matched to a gene: 5. Germline CDR1 is LGHNT and CDR2 is FRNRAP. For the CDR3, the DNA is TGTGCTAGTGGCCTCGGGACAGGCCAGTTCTTC. It specifies CASGLGTGQFF.

This clone was observed a handful of times. One junction end disagrees with the germline gene, perhaps due to a read error. The gene calls are TRBV6-5 and TRBJ1-2; no clear D gene. The CDR3 length is 12 residues. Germline assignment: CDR1 MNHEY and CDR2 SVGAGI. In DNA form, the CDR3 reads TGTGCCATCAGTGAGACGAACTATGGCTACACCTTC. It is translated as CAISETNYGYTF.